A single sample gave rise to the 4 T cell receptor beta chains below, sequenced in a study of T cell responses to AZD1222 COVID-19 vaccine. The table came from immunoSEQ multiplex PCR; TCRdb's copy has only in-frame clones and leaves some out. In the table there are fewer than 150,000 clones, over 80% of which are singletons. Sequences were derived from peripheral blood, sampled on day 0 of AZD1222 vaccination. All receptors derive from an adult in good health.

This sequence joins TRBV28 and TRBJ1-5, with TRBD1 identical over 8 bases. CDR1 MDHEN and CDR2 SYDVKM come from the germline V gene. This CDR3 has 15 amino acids. V dropped 10 bases and J dropped 1; count of bases not matched to a gene: 9. The CDR3: CATTRTGLSNQPQHF. CDR3 coding DNA: TGTGCCACTACACGGACAGGGTTGAGCAATCAGCCCCAGCATTTT. The whole variable domain, remainder taken from reference TRBV28 and TRBJ1-5, is DVKVTQSSRYLVKRTGEKVFLECVQDMDHENMFWYRQDPGLGLRLIYFSYDVKMKEKGDIPEGYSVSREKKERFSLILESASTNQTSMYLCATTRTGLSNQPQHFGDGTRLSIL.

This rearrangement joins TRBV5-6 to TRBJ1-2, with D possibly matching TRBD1 (5 bases). V gave up 5 bases and J gave up 7 bases, with 9 bases separating them. Germline CDR1 is SGHDT and CDR2 is YYEEEE. The CDR3 consists of 11 residues. Here the CDR3 reads CASSVRGGYTF. The CDR3 DNA follows: TGTGCCAGCAGTGTAAGGGGTGGCTACACCTTC.

This chain connects TRBV12-5 to TRBJ1-5, with D possibly being TRBD1 (5 bases). Germline V lookup: CDR1 LGHNT, CDR2 FRNRAP. Trimming left V 2 bases short and J 5 bases short, with 13 bases between. The CDR3 is 15 residues long. CDR3 coding DNA: TGTGCTAGTGGTTTGTTGGGGGAAAGGTATCAGCCCCAGCATTTT. Translated, it gives CASGLLGERYQPQHF. The entire variable domain, with the rest obtained from reference TRBV12-5 and TRBJ1-5, is as follows: DARVTQTPRHKVTEMGQEVTMRCQPILGHNTVFWYRQTMMQGLELLAYFRNRAPLDDSGMPKDRFSAEMPDATLATLKIQPSEPRDSAVYFCASGLLGERYQPQHFGDGTRLSIL.

This clone came up once. The J gene is TRBJ1-1, the V gene TRBV13; D is unclear. The CDR3 is made up of 13 amino acids. Trimming removed 7 bases from V and 6 bases from J, with 15 bases in between. CDR1 and CDR2 from the germline V gene are PRHDT and FYEKMQ (reference sequence). The CDR3 DNA reads TGTGCCAGCACTCCCCCTGGGCAGTCTGAAGCTTTCTTT. This codes for CASTPPGQSEAFF.